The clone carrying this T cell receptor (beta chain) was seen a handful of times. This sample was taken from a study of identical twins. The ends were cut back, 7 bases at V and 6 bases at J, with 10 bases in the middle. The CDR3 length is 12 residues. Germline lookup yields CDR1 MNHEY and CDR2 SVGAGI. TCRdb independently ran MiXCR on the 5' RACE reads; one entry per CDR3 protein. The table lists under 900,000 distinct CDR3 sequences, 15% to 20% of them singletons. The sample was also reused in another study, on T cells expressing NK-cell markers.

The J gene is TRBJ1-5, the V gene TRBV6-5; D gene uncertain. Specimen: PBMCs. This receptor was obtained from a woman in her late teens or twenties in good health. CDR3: CASNRPLQPQHF. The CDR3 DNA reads TGTGCCAGCAACCGACCTCTTCAGCCCCAGCATTTT.